This T cell receptor (beta chain) was sequenced for a study of CD8+CD57+ T cells in acquired aplastic anemia. Study at large: The study obtained an average of about 3.4 ug of DNA from sorted CD4+ and CD8+ cells.

Profiles of TCR beta VDJ and CDR3 were generated from a genomic DNA template. TCRdb re-derived calls from the reads in MiXCR, one entry per CDR3 protein. The table records 120,000 or so distinct CDR3 sequences, over 30% of them present only once. Sequenced patients had shown CD8+CD57+ cell expansion by flow cytometry. Every patient was diagnosed with severe acquired aplastic anemia. Trimming left V 3 bases short and J 5 bases short, with 18 bases between. The CDR3 sequence is 16 residues long. Looked up from germline, CDR1 is SGHDN and CDR2 is FVKESK. The chain couples TRBV14 to TRBJ2-3; D is uncertain. This receptor was identified in a human donor with aplastic anemia. Sequencing was performed on sorted CD4+, CD8+, or CD8+CD57+ T cells (not recorded which) from PBMCs. Written as DNA, the CDR3 is TGTGCCAGCAGCCAGACACGGCTGGTGAGTGGAGATACGCAGTATTTT. Its protein is CASSQTRLVSGDTQYF.